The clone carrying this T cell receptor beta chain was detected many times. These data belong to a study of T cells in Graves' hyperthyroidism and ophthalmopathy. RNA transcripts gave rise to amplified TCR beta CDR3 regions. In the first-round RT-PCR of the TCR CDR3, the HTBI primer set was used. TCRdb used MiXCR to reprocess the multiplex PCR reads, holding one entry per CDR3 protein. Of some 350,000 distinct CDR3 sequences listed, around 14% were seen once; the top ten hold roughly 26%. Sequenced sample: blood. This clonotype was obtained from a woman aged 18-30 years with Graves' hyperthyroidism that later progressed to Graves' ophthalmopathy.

Here the CDR3 reads CASGPGLADLSTLGEQYF. CDR3 bases: TGCGCCAGCGGCCCGGGACTAGCGGACTTGTCGACCCTGGGCGAGCAGTACTTC. This chain connects TRBV5-1 to TRBJ2-7; 11 bases are a match to TRBD2. The CDR3 runs 18 residues. Trimming at V came to 7 bases and at J to 6 bases, leaving 21 bases not matched to a gene. The germline CDR1 and CDR2 sequences are SGHRS and YFSETQ.